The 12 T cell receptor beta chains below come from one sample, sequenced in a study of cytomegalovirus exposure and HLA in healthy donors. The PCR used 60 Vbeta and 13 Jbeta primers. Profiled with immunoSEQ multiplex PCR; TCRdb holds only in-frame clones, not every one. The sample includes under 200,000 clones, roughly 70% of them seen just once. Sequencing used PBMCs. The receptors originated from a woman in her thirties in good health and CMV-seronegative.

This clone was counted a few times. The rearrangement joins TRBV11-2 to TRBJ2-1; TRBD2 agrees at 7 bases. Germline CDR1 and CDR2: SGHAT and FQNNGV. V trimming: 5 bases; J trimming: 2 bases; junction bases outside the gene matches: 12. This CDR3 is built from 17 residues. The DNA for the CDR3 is TGTGCCAGCAGCCCAAAGATAAGCGGGGTCCCCTACAATGAGCAGTTCTTC. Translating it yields CASSPKISGVPYNEQFF.

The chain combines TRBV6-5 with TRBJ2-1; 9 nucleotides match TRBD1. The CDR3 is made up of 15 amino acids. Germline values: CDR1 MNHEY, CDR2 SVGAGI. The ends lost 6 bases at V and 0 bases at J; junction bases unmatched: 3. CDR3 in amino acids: CASSSDRGSYNEQFF. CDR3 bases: TGTGCCAGCAGCTCGGACAGGGGCTCCTACAATGAGCAGTTCTTC.

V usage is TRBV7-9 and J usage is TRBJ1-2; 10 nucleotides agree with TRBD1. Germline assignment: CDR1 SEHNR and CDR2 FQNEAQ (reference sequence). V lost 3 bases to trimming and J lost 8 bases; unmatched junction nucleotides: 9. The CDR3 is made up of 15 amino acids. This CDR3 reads CASSFSSDRGGGYTF. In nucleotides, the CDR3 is TGTGCCAGCAGCTTCTCGTCGGACAGGGGGGGAGGCTACACCTTC.

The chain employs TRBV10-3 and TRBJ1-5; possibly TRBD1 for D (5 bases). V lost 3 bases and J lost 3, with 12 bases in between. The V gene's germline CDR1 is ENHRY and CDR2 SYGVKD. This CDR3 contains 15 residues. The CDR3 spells CAISERSGDNQPQHF. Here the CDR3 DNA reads TGTGCCATCAGTGAACGGTCGGGGGACAATCAGCCCCAGCATTTT.

In DNA, the CDR3 is TGTGCCAGCAGTGAAGCTTCCGGGACTAAGCGGGGCTACACCTTC. Its translation is CASSEASGTKRGYTF. This chain connects TRBV6-1 to TRBJ1-2, with D maybe TRBD1 (5 bases). The CDR3 length is 15 residues. Trimming removed 0 bases at V and 8 bases at J, with 16 bases between. Germline V lookup: CDR1 MNHNS, CDR2 SASEGT.

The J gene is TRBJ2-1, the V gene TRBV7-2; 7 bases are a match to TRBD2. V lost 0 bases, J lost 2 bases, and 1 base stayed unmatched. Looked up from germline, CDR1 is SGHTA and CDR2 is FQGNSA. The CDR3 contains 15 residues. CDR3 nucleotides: TGTGCCAGCAGCTTAGCGGGAGGGACCTACAATGAGCAGTTCTTC. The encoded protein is CASSLAGGTYNEQFF.

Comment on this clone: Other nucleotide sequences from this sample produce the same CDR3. The CDR3 coding sequence is TGTGCCAGCAGCCCCCGGCTAGCGGGAGTACAGTTCTTC. This encodes CASSPRLAGVQFF. The chain employs TRBV5-6 and TRBJ2-1; 10 nucleotides line up with TRBD2. This CDR3 spans 13 amino acids. Germline lookup yields CDR1 SGHDT and CDR2 YYEEEE. Trimming at V came to 4 bases and at J to 13 bases, leaving 8 bases not matched to a gene. Complete variable domain (other parts from reference TRBV5-6 and TRBJ2-1): DAGVTQSPTHLIKTRGQQVTLRCSPKSGHDTVSWYQQALGQGPQFIFQYYEEEERQRGNFPDRFSGHQFPNYSSELNVNALLLGDSALYLCASSPRLAGVQFFGPGTRLTVL.

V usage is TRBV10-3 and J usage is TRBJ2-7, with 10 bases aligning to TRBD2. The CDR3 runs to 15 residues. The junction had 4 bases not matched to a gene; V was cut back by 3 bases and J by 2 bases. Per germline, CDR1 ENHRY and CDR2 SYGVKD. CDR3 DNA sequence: TGTGCCATCAGTGAAGGTCTAGCGGGAGCCTACGAGCAGTACTTC. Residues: CAISEGLAGAYEQYF.

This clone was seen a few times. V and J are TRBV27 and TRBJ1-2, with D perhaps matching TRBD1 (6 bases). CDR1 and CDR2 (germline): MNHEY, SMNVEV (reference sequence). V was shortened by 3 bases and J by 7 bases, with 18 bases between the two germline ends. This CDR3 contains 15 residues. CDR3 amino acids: CASSLTRGNHGGYTF. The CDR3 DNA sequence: TGTGCCAGCAGTTTGACCAGGGGAAATCACGGTGGCTACACCTTC.

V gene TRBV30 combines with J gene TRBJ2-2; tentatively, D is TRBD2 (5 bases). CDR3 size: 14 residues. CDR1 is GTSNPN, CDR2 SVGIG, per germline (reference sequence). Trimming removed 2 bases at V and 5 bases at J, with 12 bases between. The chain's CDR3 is CAWSYGLRTGELFF. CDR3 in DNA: TGTGCCTGGAGTTACGGACTTAGGACCGGGGAGCTGTTTTTT.

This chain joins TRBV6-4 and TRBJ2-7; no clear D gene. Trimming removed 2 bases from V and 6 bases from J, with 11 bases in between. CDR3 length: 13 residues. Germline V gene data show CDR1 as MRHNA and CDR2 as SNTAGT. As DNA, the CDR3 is TGTGCCAGCAGTGACGCCCCATTCGGCGAGCAGTACTTC. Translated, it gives CASSDAPFGEQYF.

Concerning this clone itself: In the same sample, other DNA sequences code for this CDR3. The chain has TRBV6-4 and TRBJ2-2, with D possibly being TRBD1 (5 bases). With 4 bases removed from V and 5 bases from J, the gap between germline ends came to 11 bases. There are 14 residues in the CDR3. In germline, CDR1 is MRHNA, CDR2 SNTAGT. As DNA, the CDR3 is TGTGCCAGCAGTGTGTTTCACAGGACCGGGGAGCTGTTTTTT. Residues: CASSVFHRTGELFF.